This T cell receptor beta chain is drawn from a study of T cell changes during pregnancy in multiple sclerosis. V was clipped by 0 bases and J by 7 bases, with 14 bases between them. The CDR3 consists of 15 residues. Germline V gene sequence: CDR1 SGHRS, CDR2 YFSETQ. Produced via immunoSEQ multiplex PCR; TCRdb's table is partial and in-frame only. The sample consists of 60,000 or so clones, approximately 92% of them appearing once. The material sequenced was CD4+ T cells from peripheral blood mononuclear cells, taken before pregnancy. The chain is built from TRBV5-1 and TRBJ1-5, with D maybe TRBD1 (6 bases). The receptor was derived from a female donor with multiple sclerosis, enrolled in a pregnancy study. CDR3 bases: TGCGCCAGCAGCTTGGTCGGGGGGCTGGGGCAGCCCCAGCATTTT. Translating gives CASSLVGGLGQPQHF.